This entry is about one TCR beta chain. Its specificity is unknown. The CDR3 covers 14 residues. The V and J ends lost 3 bases and 5 bases, in that order; junction bases with no gene match: 1. Germline loops: CDR1 LNHDA, CDR2 SQIVND (reference sequence). The data stem from a study of T cell responses to AZD1222 COVID-19 vaccine. Study-level results: Epitopes outside B.1.351 and B.1.1.7 mutated regions reportedly drew nearly half of spike TCRs. Females made up more of the donors, who were largely white British, and clonal diversity may have come out too low. Baseline serostatus was positive in only six AZD1222 recipients. Spike-spanning, vaccine-associated CD4 TCRs were dominant at 160-218 and 743-854.

Repertoires were generated with immunoSEQ multiplex PCR, while TCRdb's copy carries only in-frame clones and drops some. The repertoire holds approximately 140,000 clones, roughly nine tenths seen once, with approximately 3.4% in the top ten. This material consisted of peripheral blood, taken on day 0 of AZD1222 vaccination. The genes are TRBV19 and TRBJ1-6, with TRBD1 matching over 7 bases. The source is an adult in good health. CDR3 amino acids: CASSMGQHNSPLHF. As DNA, the CDR3 is TGTGCCAGTAGTATGGGACAGCATAATTCACCCCTCCACTTT.